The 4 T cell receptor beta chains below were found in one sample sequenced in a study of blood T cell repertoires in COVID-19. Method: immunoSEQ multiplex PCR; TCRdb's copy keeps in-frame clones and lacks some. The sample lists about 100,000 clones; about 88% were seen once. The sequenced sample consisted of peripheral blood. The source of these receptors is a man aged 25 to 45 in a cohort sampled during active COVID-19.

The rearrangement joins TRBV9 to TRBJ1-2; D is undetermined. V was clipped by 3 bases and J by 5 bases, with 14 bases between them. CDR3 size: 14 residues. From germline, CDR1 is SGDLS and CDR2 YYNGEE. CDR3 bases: TGTGCCAGCAGCGCTGATAGCGGCGGGTATGGCTACACCTTC. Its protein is CASSADSGGYGYTF.

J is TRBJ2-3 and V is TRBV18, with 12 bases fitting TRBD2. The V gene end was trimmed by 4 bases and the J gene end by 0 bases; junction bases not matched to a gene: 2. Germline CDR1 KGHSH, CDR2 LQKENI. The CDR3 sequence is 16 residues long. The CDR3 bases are TGTGCCAGCTCACAACTAGCGGGGGGTAGCACAGATACGCAGTATTTT. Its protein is CASSQLAGGSTDTQYF.

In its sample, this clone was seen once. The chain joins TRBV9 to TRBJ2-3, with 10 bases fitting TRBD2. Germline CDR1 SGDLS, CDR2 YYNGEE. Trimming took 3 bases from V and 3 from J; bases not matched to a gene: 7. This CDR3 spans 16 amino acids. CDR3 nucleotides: TGTGCCAGCAGCGGTTCCATAGCGGGGGGAACAGATACGCAGTATTTT. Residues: CASSGSIAGGTDTQYF.

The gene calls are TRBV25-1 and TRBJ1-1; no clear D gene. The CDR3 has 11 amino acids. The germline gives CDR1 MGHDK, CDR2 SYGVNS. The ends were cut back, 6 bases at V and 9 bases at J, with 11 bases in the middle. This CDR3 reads CASRLAFQAFF. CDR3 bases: TGTGCCAGCAGACTAGCGTTTCAAGCTTTCTTT.